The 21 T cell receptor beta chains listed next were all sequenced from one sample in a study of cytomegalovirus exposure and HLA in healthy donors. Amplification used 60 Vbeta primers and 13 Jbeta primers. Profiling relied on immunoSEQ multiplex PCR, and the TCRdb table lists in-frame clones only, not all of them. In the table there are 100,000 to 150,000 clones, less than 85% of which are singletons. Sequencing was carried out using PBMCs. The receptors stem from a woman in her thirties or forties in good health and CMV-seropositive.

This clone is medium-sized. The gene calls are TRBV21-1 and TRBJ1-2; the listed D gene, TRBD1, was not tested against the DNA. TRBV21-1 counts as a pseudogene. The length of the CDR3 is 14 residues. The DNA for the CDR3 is TGTGCCAGCAGCTCACCGGGACACAGGTTCGGCTACACCTTC. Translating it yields CASSSPGHRFGYTF.

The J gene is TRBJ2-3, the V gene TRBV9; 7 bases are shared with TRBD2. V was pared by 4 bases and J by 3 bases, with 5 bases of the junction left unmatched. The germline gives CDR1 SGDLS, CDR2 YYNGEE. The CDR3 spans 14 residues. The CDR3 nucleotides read TGTGCCAGCAGCCGGGGCGGGAGAACAGATACGCAGTATTTT. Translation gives CASSRGGRTDTQYF.

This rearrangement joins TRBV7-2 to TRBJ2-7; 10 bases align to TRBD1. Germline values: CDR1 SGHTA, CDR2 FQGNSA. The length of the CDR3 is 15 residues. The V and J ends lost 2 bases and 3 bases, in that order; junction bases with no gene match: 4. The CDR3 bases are TGTGCCAGCAGCTTAACCGGGACAGGGGTCTACGAGCAGTACTTC. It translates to CASSLTGTGVYEQYF.

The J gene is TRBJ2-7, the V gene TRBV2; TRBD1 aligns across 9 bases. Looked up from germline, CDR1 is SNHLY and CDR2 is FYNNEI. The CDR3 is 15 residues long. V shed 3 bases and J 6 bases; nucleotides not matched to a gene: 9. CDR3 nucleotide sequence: TGTGCCAGCAGTGATGGGGACAGGGTAGCTCCCGAGCAGTACTTC. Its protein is CASSDGDRVAPEQYF.

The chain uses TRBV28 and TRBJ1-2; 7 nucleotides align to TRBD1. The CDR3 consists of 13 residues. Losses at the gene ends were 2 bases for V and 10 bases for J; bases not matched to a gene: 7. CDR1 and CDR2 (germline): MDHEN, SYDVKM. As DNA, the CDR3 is TGTGCCAGCAGTTTAGCGAGACAGGGTCCCTACACCTTC. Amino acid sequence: CASSLARQGPYTF.

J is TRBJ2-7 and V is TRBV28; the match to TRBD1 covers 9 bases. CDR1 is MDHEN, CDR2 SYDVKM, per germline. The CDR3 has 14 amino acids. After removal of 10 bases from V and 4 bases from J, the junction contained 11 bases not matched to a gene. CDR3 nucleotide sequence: TGTGCCACCCATCCCGGGACAGGGAGTTACGAGCAGTACTTC. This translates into CATHPGTGSYEQYF.

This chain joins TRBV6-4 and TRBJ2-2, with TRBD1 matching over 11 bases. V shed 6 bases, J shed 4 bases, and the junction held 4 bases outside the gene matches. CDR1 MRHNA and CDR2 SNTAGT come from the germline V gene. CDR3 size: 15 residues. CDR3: CASRAGTGGTGELFF. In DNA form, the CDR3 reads TGTGCCAGCAGAGCTGGGACAGGGGGCACCGGGGAGCTGTTTTTT.

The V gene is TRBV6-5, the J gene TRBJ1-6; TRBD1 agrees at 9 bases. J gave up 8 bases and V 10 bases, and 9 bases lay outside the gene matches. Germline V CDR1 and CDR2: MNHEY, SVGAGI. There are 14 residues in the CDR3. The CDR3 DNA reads TGTGCCACCCAGGGGAGGACAGGGGATTCACCCCTCCACTTT. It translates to CATQGRTGDSPLHF.

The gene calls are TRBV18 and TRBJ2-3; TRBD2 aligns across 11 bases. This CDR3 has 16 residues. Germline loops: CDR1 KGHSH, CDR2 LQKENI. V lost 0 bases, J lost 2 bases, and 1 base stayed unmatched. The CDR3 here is CASSPPGLAATDTQYF. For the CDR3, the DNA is TGTGCCAGCTCACCACCGGGACTAGCGGCCACAGATACGCAGTATTTT.

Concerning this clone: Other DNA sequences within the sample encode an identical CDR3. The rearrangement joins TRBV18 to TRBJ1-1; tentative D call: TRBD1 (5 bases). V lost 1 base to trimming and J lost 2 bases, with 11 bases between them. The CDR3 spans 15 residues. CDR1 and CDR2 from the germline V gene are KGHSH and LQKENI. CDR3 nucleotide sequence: TGTGCCAGCTCACCACGACAGCTTCTAAACACTGAAGCTTTCTTT. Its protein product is CASSPRQLLNTEAFF. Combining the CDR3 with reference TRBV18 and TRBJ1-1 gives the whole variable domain NAGVMQNPRHLVRRRGQEARLRCSPMKGHSHVYWYRQLPEEGLKFMVYLQKENIIDESGMPKERFSAEFPKEGPSILRIQQVVRGDSAAYFCASSPRQLLNTEAFFGQGTRLTVV.

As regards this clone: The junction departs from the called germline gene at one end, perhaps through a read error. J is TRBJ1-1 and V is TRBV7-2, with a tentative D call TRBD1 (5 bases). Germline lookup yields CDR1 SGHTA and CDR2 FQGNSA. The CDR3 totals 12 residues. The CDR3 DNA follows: TGTGCCAGCAGCTTATTAGGGGCAAGGTATCTCTTT. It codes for CASSLLGARYLF.

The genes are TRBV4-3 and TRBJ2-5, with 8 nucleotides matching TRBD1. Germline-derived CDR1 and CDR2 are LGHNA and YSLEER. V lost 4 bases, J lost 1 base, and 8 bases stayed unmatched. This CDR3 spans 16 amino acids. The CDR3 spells CASSPYRGFAQETQYF. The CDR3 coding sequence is TGCGCCAGCAGCCCCTACAGGGGGTTTGCCCAAGAGACCCAGTACTTC.

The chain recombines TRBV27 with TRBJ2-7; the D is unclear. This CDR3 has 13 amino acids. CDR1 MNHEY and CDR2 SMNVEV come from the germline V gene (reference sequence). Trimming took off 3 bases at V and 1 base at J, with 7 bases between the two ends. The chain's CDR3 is CASSFTASYEQYF. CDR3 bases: TGTGCCAGCAGTTTTACAGCTTCCTACGAGCAGTACTTC.

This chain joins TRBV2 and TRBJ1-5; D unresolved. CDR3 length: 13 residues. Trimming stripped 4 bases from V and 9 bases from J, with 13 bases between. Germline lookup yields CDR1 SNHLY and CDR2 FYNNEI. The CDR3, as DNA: TGTGCCAGCAGTGTGGACTCCCAGGCGCCCCAGCATTTT. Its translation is CASSVDSQAPQHF.

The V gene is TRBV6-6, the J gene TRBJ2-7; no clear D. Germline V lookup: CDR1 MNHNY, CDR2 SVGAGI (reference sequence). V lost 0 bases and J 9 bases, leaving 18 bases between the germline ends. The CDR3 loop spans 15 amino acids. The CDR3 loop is CASSYSEIPPLGQYF. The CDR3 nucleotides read TGTGCCAGCAGTTACTCGGAGATACCCCCTCTGGGGCAGTACTTC.

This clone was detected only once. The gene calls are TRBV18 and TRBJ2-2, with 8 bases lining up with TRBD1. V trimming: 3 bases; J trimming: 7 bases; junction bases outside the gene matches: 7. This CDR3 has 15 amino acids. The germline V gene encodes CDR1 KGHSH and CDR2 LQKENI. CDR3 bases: TGTGCCAGCTCACCGCGGACAGGGAAAGGCGGGGAGCTGTTTTTT. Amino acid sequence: CASSPRTGKGGELFF.

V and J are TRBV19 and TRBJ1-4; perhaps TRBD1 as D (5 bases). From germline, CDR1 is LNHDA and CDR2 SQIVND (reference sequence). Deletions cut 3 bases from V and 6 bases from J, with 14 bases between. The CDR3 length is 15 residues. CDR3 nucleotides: TGTGCCAGTAGTATCCCGACAGTGCCACATGAAAAACTGTTTTTT. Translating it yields CASSIPTVPHEKLFF.

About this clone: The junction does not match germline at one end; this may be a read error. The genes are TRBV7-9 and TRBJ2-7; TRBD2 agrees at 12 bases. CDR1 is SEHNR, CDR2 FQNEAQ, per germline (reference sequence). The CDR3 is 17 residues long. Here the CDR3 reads CSSSSTMTSGGTYEQYF. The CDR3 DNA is TGTTCCAGCAGCTCAACAATGACTAGCGGGGGAACCTACGAGCAGTACTTC. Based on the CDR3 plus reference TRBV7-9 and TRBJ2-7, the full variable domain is DTGVSQNPRHKITKRGQNVTFRCDPISEHNRLYWYRQTLGQGPEFLTYFQNEAQLEKSRLLSDRFSAERPKGSFSTLEIQRTEQGDSAMYLCSSSSTMTSGGTYEQYFGPGTRLTVT.

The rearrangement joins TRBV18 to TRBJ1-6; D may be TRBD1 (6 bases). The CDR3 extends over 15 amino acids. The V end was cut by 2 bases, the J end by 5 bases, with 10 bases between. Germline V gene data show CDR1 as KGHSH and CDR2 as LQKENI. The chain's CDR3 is CASSPGQTHNSPLHF. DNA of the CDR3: TGTGCCAGCTCACCAGGACAGACACATAATTCACCCCTCCACTTT.

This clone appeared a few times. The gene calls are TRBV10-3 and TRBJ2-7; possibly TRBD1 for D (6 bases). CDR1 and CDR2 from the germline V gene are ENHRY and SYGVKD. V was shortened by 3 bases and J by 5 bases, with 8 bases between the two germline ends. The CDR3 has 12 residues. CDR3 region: CAISDRGHEQYF. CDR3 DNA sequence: TGTGCCATCAGTGACAGGGGTCACGAGCAGTACTTC.

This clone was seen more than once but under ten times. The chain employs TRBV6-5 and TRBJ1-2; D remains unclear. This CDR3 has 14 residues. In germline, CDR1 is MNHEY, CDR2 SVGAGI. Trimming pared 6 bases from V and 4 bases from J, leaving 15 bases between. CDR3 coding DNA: TGTGCCAGCAGCACGCGGTTTATGGGCTATGGCTACACCTTC. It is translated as CASSTRFMGYGYTF.